These T cell receptor beta chains were read from a single sample in a study of cytomegalovirus exposure and HLA in healthy donors. Repertoires were generated with immunoSEQ multiplex PCR, while TCRdb's copy carries only in-frame clones and drops some. Altogether hundreds of thousands of clones are present, about nine tenths being singletons, with the ten largest covering roughly 2%. Sample: PBMCs. The receptors derive from a woman aged 18-30 years in good health and CMV-seropositive. Each CDR3 is given with its conserved first and last residue. A D gene is named only where the DNA matches it firmly.

j_gene: TRBJ2-2
d_gene: TRBD1
v_gene: TRBV6-1
CDR3aa: CASNQGAGAGELFF

j_gene: TRBJ1-1
d_gene: -
v_gene: TRBV27
CDR3aa: CASGSQGGVTEAFF

j_gene: TRBJ2-3
d_gene: TRBD2
v_gene: TRBV28
CDR3aa: CASSLGLAGTDTQYF

j_gene: TRBJ2-5
d_gene: -
v_gene: TRBV6-5
CDR3aa: CASSYSRGWETQYF

j_gene: TRBJ2-1
d_gene: -
v_gene: TRBV25-1
CDR3aa: CASSGGEQFF

j_gene: TRBJ2-2
d_gene: -
v_gene: TRBV7-7
CDR3aa: CASSLSGSTGELFF

j_gene: TRBJ2-2
d_gene: -
v_gene: TRBV5-1
CDR3aa: CASSLDPGTGELFF

j_gene: TRBJ1-2
d_gene: -
v_gene: TRBV29-1
CDR3aa: CSVDRDTLNYGYTF

j_gene: TRBJ2-3
d_gene: -
v_gene: TRBV6-1
CDR3aa: CASSEGQAPTDTQYF

j_gene: TRBJ2-5
d_gene: TRBD2
v_gene: TRBV5-4
CDR3aa: CASSLGLAGKETQYF

j_gene: TRBJ2-1
d_gene: -
v_gene: TRBV19
CDR3aa: CASSLRGADEQFF

j_gene: TRBJ1-1
d_gene: -
v_gene: TRBV4-1
CDR3aa: CASSQRGGGGTEAFF

j_gene: TRBJ2-5
d_gene: TRBD1
v_gene: TRBV28
CDR3aa: CASSRTGENFETQYF

j_gene: TRBJ2-7
d_gene: -
v_gene: TRBV28
CDR3aa: CASSSTPVGIHEQYF

j_gene: TRBJ1-2
d_gene: TRBD1
v_gene: TRBV20-1
CDR3aa: CSQQWDRGLTF

j_gene: TRBJ2-7
d_gene: TRBD1
v_gene: TRBV15
CDR3aa: CATSWDRDAEQYF

j_gene: TRBJ2-7
d_gene: -
v_gene: TRBV28
CDR3aa: CASSLWAERAYEQYF

j_gene: TRBJ2-7
d_gene: -
v_gene: TRBV5-4
CDR3aa: CASSLGASEQYF

j_gene: TRBJ2-1
d_gene: TRBD2
v_gene: TRBV12-5
CDR3aa: CASGLGGLAGGYEQFF

j_gene: TRBJ2-1
d_gene: TRBD2
v_gene: TRBV27
CDR3aa: CASSPLAGIYNEQFF

j_gene: TRBJ2-1
d_gene: -
v_gene: TRBV15
CDR3aa: CATSRLDPEQFF

j_gene: TRBJ2-3
d_gene: -
v_gene: TRBV29-1
CDR3aa: CSGLRDVQYF